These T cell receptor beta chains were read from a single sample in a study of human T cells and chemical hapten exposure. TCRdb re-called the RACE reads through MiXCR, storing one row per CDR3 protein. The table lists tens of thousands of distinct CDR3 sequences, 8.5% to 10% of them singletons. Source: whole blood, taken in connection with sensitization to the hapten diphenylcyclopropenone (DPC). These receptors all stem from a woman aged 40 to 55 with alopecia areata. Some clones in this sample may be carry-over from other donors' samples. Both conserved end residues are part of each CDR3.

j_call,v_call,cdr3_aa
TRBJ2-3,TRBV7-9,CASSSSGHTDTQYF
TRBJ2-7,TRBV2,CASRSGGAGEQYF
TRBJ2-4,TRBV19,CASSTGNIQYF
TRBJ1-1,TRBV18,CASSPRQGRETEAFF
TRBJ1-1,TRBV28,CASSFIGRSEAFF
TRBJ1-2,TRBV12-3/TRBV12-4,CASSLTGLLNGYTF
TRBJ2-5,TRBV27,CASSLKYSGPTQYF
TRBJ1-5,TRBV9,CASSRSAGANQPQHF
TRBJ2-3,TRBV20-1,CSASTPSGGFGTDTQYF
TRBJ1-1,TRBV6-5,CASSLSSGRTQAFF
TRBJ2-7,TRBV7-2,CASSLKVGGYEQYF
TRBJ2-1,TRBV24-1,CATSRGNEQFF
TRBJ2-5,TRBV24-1,CATSEQYF
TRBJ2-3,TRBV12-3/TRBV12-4,CASSSSRGGLGTQYF
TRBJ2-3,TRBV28,CASSFWSDTQYF
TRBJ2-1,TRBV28,CASSTYNEQFF
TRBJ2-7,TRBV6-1,CASSQGTGLPSEQYF
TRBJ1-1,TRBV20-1,CSAREIVQGGTEAFF
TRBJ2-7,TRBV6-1,CASSEGELGPYEQYF
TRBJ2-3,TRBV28,CASSYDRDTDTQYF
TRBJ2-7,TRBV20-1,CSARTSSYEQYF
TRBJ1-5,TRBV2,CASRQGAQNQPQHF
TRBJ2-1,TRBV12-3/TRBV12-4,CASSLTTVYNEQFF
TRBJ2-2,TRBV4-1,CASSTRTGPNTGELFF
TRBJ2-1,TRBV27,CASSLSGGGSSYNEQFF
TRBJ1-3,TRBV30,CAWTVISGNTIYF
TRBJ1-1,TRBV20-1,CSASTGDTEAFF